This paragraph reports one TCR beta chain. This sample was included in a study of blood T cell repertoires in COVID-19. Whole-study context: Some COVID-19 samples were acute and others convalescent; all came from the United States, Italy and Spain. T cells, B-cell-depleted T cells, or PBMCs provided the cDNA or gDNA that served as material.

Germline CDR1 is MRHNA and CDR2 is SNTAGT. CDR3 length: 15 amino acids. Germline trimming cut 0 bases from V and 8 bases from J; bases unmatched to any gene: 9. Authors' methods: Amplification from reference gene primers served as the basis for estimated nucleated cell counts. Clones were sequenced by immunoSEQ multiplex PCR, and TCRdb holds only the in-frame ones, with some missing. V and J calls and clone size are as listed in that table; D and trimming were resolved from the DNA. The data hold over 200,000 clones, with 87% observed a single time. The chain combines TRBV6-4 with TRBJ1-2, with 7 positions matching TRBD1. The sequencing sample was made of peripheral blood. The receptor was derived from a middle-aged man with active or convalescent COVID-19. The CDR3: CASSDSRGLFGGYTF. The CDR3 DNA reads TGTGCCAGCAGTGACTCGAGGGGGCTATTCGGCGGCTACACCTTC.